The 27 T cell receptor beta chains presented below share a single source sample, sequenced in a study of blood T cell repertoires in COVID-19. Assay: immunoSEQ multiplex PCR; the TCRdb copy retains only in-frame clones and omits some. The data show roughly 61,000 clones, with roughly 84% seen just once and approximately 4.5% held by the top ten. Sequenced sample: peripheral blood. These receptors all stem from a man aged 40-55 years with active COVID-19.

This chain connects TRBV19 to TRBJ2-4, with D perhaps TRBD2 (6 bases). Trimming shortened V by 7 bases and J by 6 bases, and 19 bases separated the two germline ends. Germline assignment: CDR1 LNHDA and CDR2 SQIVND (reference sequence). This CDR3 comprises 15 residues. CDR3 region: CASTSGTLGGNIQYF. Here the CDR3 DNA reads TGTGCCAGTACCTCGGGGACCCTCGGGGGAAACATTCAGTACTTC.

The V gene is TRBV9, the J gene TRBJ1-2, with D unclear. The V end was cut by 0 bases, the J end by 0 bases, with 9 bases between. Germline assignment: CDR1 SGDLS and CDR2 YYNGEE. The CDR3 spans 15 residues. CDR3 region: CASSVADGANYGYTF. The DNA for the CDR3 is TGTGCCAGCAGCGTAGCAGACGGAGCTAACTATGGCTACACCTTC.

In DNA form, the CDR3 reads TGTGCCAGCAGCCTGGGACAGGGGGCCTACGAGCAGTACTTC. Translating it yields CASSLGQGAYEQYF. J is TRBJ2-7 and V is TRBV6-5, with 11 bases that match TRBD1. The CDR3 is made up of 14 amino acids. The ends lost 6 bases at V and 2 bases at J; junction bases unmatched: 3. From germline, CDR1 is MNHEY and CDR2 SVGAGI.

The V gene is TRBV27, the J gene TRBJ2-7, with D possibly being TRBD1 (5 bases). Germline V gives CDR1 MNHEY, CDR2 SMNVEV (reference sequence). The CDR3 covers 12 residues. Trimming removed 3 bases from V and 6 bases from J, with 9 bases in between. CDR3 in DNA: TGTGCCAGCAGTTTGCAGCAGGGCGAGCAGTACTTC. As protein: CASSLQQGEQYF.

The rearrangement links TRBV6-5 to TRBJ2-1; possibly TRBD2 for D (5 bases). V lost 7 bases and J lost 6, with 16 bases in between. This CDR3 region has 14 residues. Germline V gives CDR1 MNHEY, CDR2 SVGAGI. The CDR3: CASTMSGPSNEQFF. Written as DNA, the CDR3 is TGTGCCAGCACGATGAGCGGCCCATCCAATGAGCAGTTCTTC.

The J gene is TRBJ2-5, the V gene TRBV7-3; TRBD1 aligns across 8 bases. V was clipped by 2 bases and J by 4 bases; unmatched bases: 6. In germline, CDR1 is SGHTA, CDR2 FQGTGA. The CDR3 totals 15 residues. The CDR3 loop is CASSLGQGAGETQYF. CDR3 bases: TGTGCCAGCAGCTTAGGACAGGGAGCGGGAGAGACCCAGTACTTC. Looking up the rest from reference TRBV7-3 and TRBJ2-5 gives the full variable domain: GAGVSQTPSNKVTEKGKYVELRCDPISGHTALYWYRQSLGQGPEFLIYFQGTGAADDSGLPNDRFFAVRPEGSVSTLKIQRTERGDSAVYLCASSLGQGAGETQYFGPGTRLLVL.

The genes are TRBV3-1 (or the pseudogene TRBV3-2) and TRBJ2-5, with D possibly TRBD2 on 5 matching bases. V was trimmed by 2 bases and J by 5 bases, leaving 18 bases between them. This CDR3 region has 16 residues. Per the germline V gene, CDR1 is LGHDT and CDR2 is YNNKEL (reference sequence). CDR3 amino acids: CASSQPSPARGETQYF. The CDR3 DNA is TGTGCCAGCAGCCAACCGTCCCCGGCTCGAGGGGAGACCCAGTACTTC.

The V gene is TRBV7-9, the J gene TRBJ2-7, with TRBD2 matching over 14 bases. Germline trimming cut 5 bases from V and 5 bases from J; bases unmatched to any gene: 2. CDR3 length: 14 amino acids. The germline V gene encodes CDR1 SEHNR and CDR2 FQNEAQ (reference sequence). This CDR3 reads CASSPTSGRDEQYF. CDR3 sequence (DNA): TGTGCCAGCAGCCCGACTAGCGGGAGGGACGAGCAGTACTTC.

The chain combines TRBV3-1 (or the pseudogene TRBV3-2) with TRBJ1-1; 7 positions match TRBD1. V was clipped by 3 bases and J by 3 bases; unmatched bases: 7. The germline V gene encodes CDR1 LGHDT and CDR2 YNNKEL (reference sequence). CDR3 length: 15 residues. CDR3 sequence: CASSQQPGGDTEAFF. As DNA, the CDR3 is TGTGCCAGCAGCCAGCAGCCAGGGGGAGACACTGAAGCTTTCTTT.

The rearrangement uses TRBV28 and TRBJ1-1; unclear D gene. Germline V CDR1 and CDR2: MDHEN, SYDVKM. The CDR3 totals 13 residues. Trimming left V 4 bases short and J 5 bases short, with 11 bases between. The CDR3 region is CASSSPVATEAFF. CDR3 sequence (DNA): TGTGCCAGCAGTTCCCCCGTTGCGACTGAAGCTTTCTTT.

The CDR3 loop is CASSYGAGGGNEQFF. Written as DNA, the CDR3 is TGTGCCAGCAGTTACGGGGCGGGAGGGGGCAATGAGCAGTTCTTC. The gene calls are TRBV6-5 and TRBJ2-1; 9 bases line up with TRBD2. The length of the CDR3 is 15 residues. Germline CDR1 and CDR2: MNHEY and SVGAGI. Unmatched junction bases numbered 5, after V lost 2 bases and J lost 6 bases.

The chain joins TRBV9 to TRBJ1-1, with TRBD1 as a possible D gene (6 bases). Trimming took 0 bases from V and 1 from J, leaving 13 bases between them. Germline values: CDR1 SGDLS, CDR2 YYNGEE. The CDR3 spans 16 residues. DNA of the CDR3: TGTGCCAGCAGCGTAGACAGGGCCTACCCGAACACTGAAGCTTTCTTT. This codes for CASSVDRAYPNTEAFF. Full variable domain (rest looked up from reference TRBV9 and TRBJ1-1): DSGVTQTPKHLITATGQRVTLRCSPRSGDLSVYWYQQSLDQGLQFLIQYYNGEERAKGNILERFSAQQFPDLHSELNLSSLELGDSALYFCASSVDRAYPNTEAFFGQGTRLTVV.

The rearrangement uses TRBV28 and TRBJ2-7; TRBD2 might be the D (5 bases). CDR1 and CDR2 (germline): MDHEN, SYDVKM. V dropped 4 bases and J dropped 4 bases, with 8 bases sitting between them. This CDR3 contains 12 residues. CDR3 in DNA: TGTGCCAGCAGTTCCGACTATTACGAGCAGTACTTC. It codes for CASSSDYYEQYF.

The gene calls are TRBV6-5 and TRBJ2-3; D unclear. The germline V gene has CDR1 MNHEY and CDR2 SVGAGI. V lost 6 bases, J lost 0 bases, and 7 bases lay in between. The CDR3 spans 13 residues. CDR3 DNA: TGTGCCAGCAGGACACCTAGCACAGATACGCAGTATTTT. Its translation is CASRTPSTDTQYF.

This clone has just a few counts. The chain links TRBV7-2 to TRBJ2-1, with D unresolved. V shed 2 bases and J shed 6 bases, with 17 bases lying between them. From germline, CDR1 is SGHTA and CDR2 FQGNSA. CDR3 length: 16 residues. For the CDR3, the DNA is TGTGCCAGCAGCTTATGGAATAGCCCAAATTTCAATGAGCAGTTCTTC. This translates into CASSLWNSPNFNEQFF.

The chain is built from TRBV30 and TRBJ1-1, with a tentative D call TRBD1 (5 bases). Germline V gene sequence: CDR1 GTSNPN, CDR2 SVGIG (reference sequence). The CDR3 spans 14 residues. Deletions cut 0 bases from V and 0 bases from J, with 8 bases between. Written as DNA, the CDR3 is TGTGCCTGGAGTGTCAGGGCCTTGAACACTGAAGCTTTCTTT. Protein: CAWSVRALNTEAFF. Complete variable domain (other parts from reference TRBV30 and TRBJ1-1): SQTIHQWPATLVQPVGSPLSLECTVEGTSNPNLYWYRQAAGRGLQLLFYSVGIGQISSEVPQNLSASRPQDRQFILSSKKLLLSDSGFYLCAWSVRALNTEAFFGQGTRLTVV.

The V call is TRBV5-4, the J call TRBJ2-3, with 12 bases aligning to TRBD2. The CDR3 is 14 residues long. V was pared by 2 bases and J by 6 bases, with 1 base of the junction left unmatched. Germline CDR1 SGHNT, CDR2 YYREEE (reference sequence). The CDR3 region is CASSLLAGGDTQYF. CDR3 in DNA: TGTGCCAGCAGCTTACTAGCGGGAGGCGATACGCAGTATTTT.

The rearrangement links TRBV30 to TRBJ1-1, with D possibly being TRBD1 (6 bases). Between the trimmed V and J ends, which lost 5 bases and 5 bases, there was a span of 12 bases. CDR1 is GTSNPN, CDR2 SVGIG, per germline (reference sequence). This CDR3 region has 12 residues. As DNA, the CDR3 is TGTGCCTGGGTACAGGGATGGACTGAAGCTTTCTTT. Translation: CAWVQGWTEAFF.

This chain uses TRBV7-9 with TRBJ1-1, with TRBD1 identical over 9 bases. The CDR3 spans 15 residues. J gave up 3 bases and V 1 base, and 3 bases lay outside the gene matches. Germline V gene lookup returns CDR1 SEHNR and CDR2 FQNEAQ (reference sequence). The CDR3 bases are TGTGCCAGCAGCTTAGGCCGGACAGGGGACACTGAAGCTTTCTTT. This gives the protein CASSLGRTGDTEAFF.

This clone was seen a few times. V gene TRBV12-3 or TRBV12-4 combines with J gene TRBJ1-5; tentatively, D is TRBD1 (6 bases). The CDR3 is 11 amino acids. The germline V and J ends were trimmed by 6 bases and 10 bases, with 10 bases remaining between them. In DNA form, the CDR3 reads TGTGCCAGCAGCACAGGGACCCCCCAGCATTTT. Encoded protein: CASSTGTPQHF.

In this sample, this clone turned up a few times. The chain joins TRBV2 to TRBJ2-7, with TRBD2 identical over 12 bases. The CDR3 is 14 residues long. The ends lost 4 bases at V and 4 bases at J; junction bases unmatched: 2. The germline gives CDR1 SNHLY, CDR2 FYNNEI. The CDR3 DNA reads as TGTGCCAGCAGTGGACTAGCGGGAGCATACGAGCAGTACTTC. Amino acid sequence: CASSGLAGAYEQYF.

This chain joins TRBV9 and TRBJ2-3; 13 positions agree with TRBD2. V was pared by 0 bases and J by 5 bases, with 3 bases of the junction left unmatched. Germline loops: CDR1 SGDLS, CDR2 YYNGEE. The length of the CDR3 is 16 residues. CDR3 nucleotides: TGTGCCAGCAGCGTAGTAGGACTAGCGGGAGAAGATACGCAGTATTTT. It yields the protein CASSVVGLAGEDTQYF.

This sequence joins TRBV28 and TRBJ2-5; 12 bases are a match to TRBD2. The length of the CDR3 is 16 residues. Germline V gives CDR1 MDHEN, CDR2 SYDVKM. Unmatched junction bases numbered 9, after V lost 5 bases and J lost 5 bases. CDR3 nucleotides: TGTGCCAGCAGTCCTAGCACTAGCGGGAGGTGGGAGACCCAGTACTTC. It encodes CASSPSTSGRWETQYF.

The gene calls are TRBV7-8 and TRBJ2-5; TRBD1 aligns across 8 bases. CDR1 is SGHVS, CDR2 FQNEAQ, per germline. Trimming removed 3 bases from V and 2 bases from J; junction bases left unmatched: 2. The CDR3 is made up of 14 amino acids. Here the CDR3 DNA reads TGTGCCAGCAGCTTTGACAGGGGACAAGAGACCCAGTACTTC. It codes for CASSFDRGQETQYF. The full variable domain, completed using reference TRBV7-8 and TRBJ2-5, is GAGVSQSPRYKVAKRGQDVALRCDPISGHVSLFWYQQALGQGPEFLTYFQNEAQLDKSGLPSDRFFAERPEGSVSTLKIQRTQQEDSAVYLCASSFDRGQETQYFGPGTRLLVL.

The chain is built from TRBV21-1 and TRBJ2-7; TRBD2 was called by the table and not checked on the DNA. TRBV21-1 is recorded as a pseudogene. The CDR3 has 17 residues. The CDR3 loop reads CASSKKIPTSGSYEQYF. The CDR3 nucleotides are TGTGCCAGCAGCAAAAAAATTCCGACTAGCGGGAGCTACGAGCAGTACTTC.

This clone was found a few times. The J gene is TRBJ2-3, the V gene TRBV7-9, with 7 bases matching TRBD1. Germline CDR1 reads SEHNR; CDR2 reads FQNEAQ (reference sequence). V dropped 5 bases and J dropped 4; count of bases not matched to a gene: 15. This CDR3 contains 17 residues. The CDR3 here is CASSAITGTAKADTQYF. The CDR3 DNA reads TGTGCCAGCAGCGCGATAACCGGGACAGCTAAGGCAGATACGCAGTATTTT.

This clone showed up just once. The J gene is TRBJ2-7, the V gene TRBV14, with a tentative D call TRBD2 (6 bases). Germline CDR1 and CDR2: SGHDN and FVKESK. This CDR3 comprises 11 residues. V lost 5 bases and J lost 4, with 6 bases in between. The CDR3: CASSGGYEQYF. As DNA, the CDR3 is TGTGCCAGCAGCGGAGGGTACGAGCAGTACTTC.